This TCR beta chain was captured in a study of shared clonotypes between healthy human individuals. TCRdb keeps only in-frame clones here, not all; method: immunoSEQ multiplex PCR. The top ten hold around 1.2% of the sample, which has nearly 2 million clones, about 94% seen once. About this clone itself: Its antigen is unidentified.

There are 20 residues in the CDR3. V lost 4 bases and J lost 0; bases outside the gene matches: 13. The germline V gene encodes CDR1 MDHEN and CDR2 SYDVKM. Only CD45RO-negative cells positively selected for CCR7 counted as naive CD8 cells, so terminally differentiated effector memory CD45RA+ cells were excluded. The study, taken as a whole, reports: Memory subsets generally showed smaller estimated richness than naive subsets did.

The chain links TRBV28 to TRBJ2-6; 9 nucleotides match TRBD1. Sequencing input: naive CD8+ T cells sorted from blood. The receptor comes from a man aged 18 to 35 in good health. CDR3 loop: CASSYLIGGQGLSGANVLTF. Here the CDR3 DNA reads TGTGCCAGCAGTTACTTAATAGGGGGACAGGGCCTCTCTGGGGCCAACGTCCTGACTTTC.